The clone carrying this T cell receptor (beta chain) was observed at least ten times. This CDR3 comprises 14 residues. V was cut by 4 bases and J by 0 bases, with 7 bases left in between. Germline V CDR1 and CDR2: MGHRA, YSYEKL. This sample is drawn from a study of blood T cells in healthy people across ages. Then a second PCR, running about 7 to 11 cycles, was carried out with a sample-barcoded 5' primer and a J-beta primer mix. TCRdb independently ran MiXCR on the 5' RACE reads; one entry per CDR3 protein. The sample yields 650,000 to 700,000 distinct CDR3 sequences, less than 40% seen once. The donors, all healthy, were Caucasians living in Russia, aged roughly 6 to 100.

The origin of this receptor is a woman of 80 years or more in good health. Sequences were obtained from blood. This chain uses TRBV4-1 with TRBJ2-1; D is unresolved. CDR3 region: CASSPYGSYNEQFF. The CDR3 nucleotides are TGCGCCAGCAGCCCATATGGCTCCTACAATGAGCAGTTCTTC.